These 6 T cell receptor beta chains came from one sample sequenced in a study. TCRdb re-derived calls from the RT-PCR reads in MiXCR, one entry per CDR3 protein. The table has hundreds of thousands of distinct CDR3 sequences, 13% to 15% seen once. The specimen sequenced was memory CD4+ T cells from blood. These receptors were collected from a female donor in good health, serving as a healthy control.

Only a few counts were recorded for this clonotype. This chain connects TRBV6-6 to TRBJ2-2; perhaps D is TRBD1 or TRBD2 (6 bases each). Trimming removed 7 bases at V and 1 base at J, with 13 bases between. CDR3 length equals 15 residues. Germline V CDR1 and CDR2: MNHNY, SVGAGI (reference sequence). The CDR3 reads CASKQGGENTGELFF. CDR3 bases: TGTGCCAGCAAACAGGGCGGGGAGAACACCGGGGAGCTGTTTTTT.

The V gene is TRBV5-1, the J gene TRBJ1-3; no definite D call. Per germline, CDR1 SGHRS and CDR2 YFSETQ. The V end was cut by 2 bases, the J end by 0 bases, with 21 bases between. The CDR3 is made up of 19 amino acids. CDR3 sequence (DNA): TGCGCCAGCAGCTTACCGGCCTCAGACCGCCTTACCTCTGGAAACACCATATATTTT. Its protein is CASSLPASDRLTSGNTIYF.

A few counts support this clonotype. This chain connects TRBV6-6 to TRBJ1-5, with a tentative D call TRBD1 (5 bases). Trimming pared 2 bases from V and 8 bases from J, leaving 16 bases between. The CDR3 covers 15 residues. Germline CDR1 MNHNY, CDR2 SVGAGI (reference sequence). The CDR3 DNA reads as TGTGCCAGCAGTTACCGGGGGACGTTGAGGGAGCCCCAGCATTTT. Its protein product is CASSYRGTLREPQHF.

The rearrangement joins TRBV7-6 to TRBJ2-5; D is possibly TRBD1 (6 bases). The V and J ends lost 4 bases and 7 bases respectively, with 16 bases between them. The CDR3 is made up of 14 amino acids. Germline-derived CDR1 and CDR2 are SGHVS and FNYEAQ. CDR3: CASSSQGGLATQYF. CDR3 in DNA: TGTGCCAGCAGCTCCCAAGGGGGTCTGGCGACCCAGTACTTC.

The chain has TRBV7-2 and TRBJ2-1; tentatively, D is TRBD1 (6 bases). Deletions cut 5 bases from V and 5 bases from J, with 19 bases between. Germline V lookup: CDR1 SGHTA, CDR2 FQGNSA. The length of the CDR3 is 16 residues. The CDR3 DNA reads TGTGCCAGCAGCGAGTATAGCCCCTGGACAGACAATGAGCAGTTCTTC. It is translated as CASSEYSPWTDNEQFF.

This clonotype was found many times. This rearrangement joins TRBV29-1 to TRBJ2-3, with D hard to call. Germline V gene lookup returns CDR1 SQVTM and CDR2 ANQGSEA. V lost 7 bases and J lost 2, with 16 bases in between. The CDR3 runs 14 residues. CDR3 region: CSATTASHTDTQYF. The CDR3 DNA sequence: TGCAGCGCCACTACAGCATCCCACACAGATACGCAGTATTTT.